This T cell receptor beta chain appears in the sequencing data of a study of diagnostic markers for celiac disease (dated by TCRdb to the early 2020s). Its count unrecorded, this clonotype is medium-sized (0.01 to 0.1%) by frequency. Its binding antigen is unknown. Sequenced using an Illumina MiSeq. Each CDR3 protein sequence appears as one entry after TCRdb reprocessed the reads, and no DNA is included. The sample table gives 7,000 to 9,500 distinct CDR3 sequences. Of the sample, approximately 6.3% is held by the ten largest clones. Sequencing used either unsorted cells or a sorted T cell fraction (not recorded which). The sequence came from a human donor. This table probably holds off-target reads from a library built for another chain.

The CDR3 in this case is CASSLEPGGEISSYGYTF. The sequence joins TRBV5-1 to TRBJ1-2; TCRdb selects TRBD1, and the lack of DNA leaves this call unchecked. There are 18 amino acids in the CDR3, from cysteine to phenylalanine inclusive. The record lacks a DNA sequence. The germline V gene sets CDR1 to SGHRS and CDR2 to YFSETQ.